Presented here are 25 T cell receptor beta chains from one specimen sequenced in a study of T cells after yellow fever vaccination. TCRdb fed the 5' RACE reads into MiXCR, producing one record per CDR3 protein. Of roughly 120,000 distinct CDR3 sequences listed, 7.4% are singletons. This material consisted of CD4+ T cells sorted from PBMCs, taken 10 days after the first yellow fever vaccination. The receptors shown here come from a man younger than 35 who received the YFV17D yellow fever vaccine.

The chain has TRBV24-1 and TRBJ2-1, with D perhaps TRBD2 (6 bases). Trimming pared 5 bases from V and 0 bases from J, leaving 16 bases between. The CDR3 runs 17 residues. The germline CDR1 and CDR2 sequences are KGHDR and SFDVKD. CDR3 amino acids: CATSAGFDSGSYNEQFF. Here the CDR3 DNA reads TGTGCCACCAGTGCCGGGTTTGATAGCGGCTCCTACAATGAGCAGTTCTTC.

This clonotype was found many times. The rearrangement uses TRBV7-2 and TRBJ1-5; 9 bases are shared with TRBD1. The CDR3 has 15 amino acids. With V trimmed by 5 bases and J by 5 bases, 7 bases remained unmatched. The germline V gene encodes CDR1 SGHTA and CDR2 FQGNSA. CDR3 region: CASSRTGDVYQPQHF. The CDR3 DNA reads TGTGCCAGCAGCAGGACAGGGGACGTGTATCAGCCCCAGCATTTT.

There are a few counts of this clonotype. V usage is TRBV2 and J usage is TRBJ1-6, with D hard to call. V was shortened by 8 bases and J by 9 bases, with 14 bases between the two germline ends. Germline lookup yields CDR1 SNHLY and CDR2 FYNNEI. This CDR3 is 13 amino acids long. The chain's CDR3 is CASRREVSSPLHF. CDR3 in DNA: TGTGCCAGCCGACGCGAGGTCTCTTCACCCCTCCACTTT.

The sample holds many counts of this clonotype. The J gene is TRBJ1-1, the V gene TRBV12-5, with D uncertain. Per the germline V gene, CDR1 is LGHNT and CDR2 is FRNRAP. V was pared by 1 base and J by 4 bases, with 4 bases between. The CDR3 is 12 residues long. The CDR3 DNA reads TGTGCTAGTGGTTTGGAGTTCACTGAAGCTTTCTTT. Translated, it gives CASGLEFTEAFF.

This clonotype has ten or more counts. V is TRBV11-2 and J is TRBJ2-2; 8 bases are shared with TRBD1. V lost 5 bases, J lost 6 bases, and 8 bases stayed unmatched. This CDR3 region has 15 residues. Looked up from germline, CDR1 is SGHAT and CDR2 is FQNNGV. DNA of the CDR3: TGTGCCAGCAGCAAAAACAGGGGGTCCGCCGGGGAGCTGTTTTTT. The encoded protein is CASSKNRGSAGELFF.

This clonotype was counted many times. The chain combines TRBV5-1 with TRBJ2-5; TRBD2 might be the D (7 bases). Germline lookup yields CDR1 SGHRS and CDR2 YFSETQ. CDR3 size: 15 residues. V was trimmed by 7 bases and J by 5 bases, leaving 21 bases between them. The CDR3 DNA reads TGCGCCAGCCAAAGGTCAGGGGAAGCGGGGGAGACCCAGTACTTC. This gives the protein CASQRSGEAGETQYF.

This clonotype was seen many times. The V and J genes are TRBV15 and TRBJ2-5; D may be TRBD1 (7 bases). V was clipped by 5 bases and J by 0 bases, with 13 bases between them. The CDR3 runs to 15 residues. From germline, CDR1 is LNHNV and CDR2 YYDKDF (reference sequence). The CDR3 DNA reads TGTGCCACCAGCGGAGGGACAGCCCACCAAGAGACCCAGTACTTC. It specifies CATSGGTAHQETQYF. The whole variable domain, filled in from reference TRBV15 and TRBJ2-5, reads DAMVIQNPRYQVTQFGKPVTLSCSQTLNHNVMYWYQQKSSQAPKLLFHYYDKDFNNEADTPDNFQSRRPNTSFCFLDIRSPGLGDTAMYLCATSGGTAHQETQYFGPGTRLLVL.

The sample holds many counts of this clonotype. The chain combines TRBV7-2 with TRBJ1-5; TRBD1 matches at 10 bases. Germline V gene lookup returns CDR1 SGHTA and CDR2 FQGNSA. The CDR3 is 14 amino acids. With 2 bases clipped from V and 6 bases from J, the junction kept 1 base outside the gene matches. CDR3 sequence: CASSLRTGGQPQHF. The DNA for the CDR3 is TGTGCCAGCAGCTTAAGGACAGGGGGTCAGCCCCAGCATTTT.

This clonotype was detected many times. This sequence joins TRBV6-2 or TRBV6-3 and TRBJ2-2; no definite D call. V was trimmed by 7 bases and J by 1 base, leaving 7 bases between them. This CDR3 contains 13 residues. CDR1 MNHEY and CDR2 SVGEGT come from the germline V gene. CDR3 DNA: TGTGCCAGCAAGGGATGGAACACCGGGGAGCTGTTTTTT. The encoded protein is CASKGWNTGELFF.

The CDR3 DNA reads as TGTGCCAGCAGTTACCGGGACAGGATCTTCTATGGCTACACCTTC. Translation: CASSYRDRIFYGYTF. The V gene is TRBV6-2 or TRBV6-3, the J gene TRBJ1-2, with 8 bases lining up with TRBD1. Germline CDR1 and CDR2: MNHEY and SVGEGT. With 2 bases clipped from V and 4 bases from J, the junction kept 6 bases outside the gene matches. This CDR3 is 15 amino acids long.

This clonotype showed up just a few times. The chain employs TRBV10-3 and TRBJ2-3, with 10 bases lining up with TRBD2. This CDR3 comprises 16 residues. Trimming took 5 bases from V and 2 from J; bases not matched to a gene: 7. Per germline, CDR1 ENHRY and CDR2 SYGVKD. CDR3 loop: CAISKQRGGTTDTQYF. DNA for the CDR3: TGTGCCATCAGTAAACAGCGGGGGGGGACCACAGATACGCAGTATTTT.

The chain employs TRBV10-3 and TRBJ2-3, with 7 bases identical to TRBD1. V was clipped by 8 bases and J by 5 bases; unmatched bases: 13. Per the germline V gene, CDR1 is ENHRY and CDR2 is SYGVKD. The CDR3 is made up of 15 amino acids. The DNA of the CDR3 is TGTGCCATCTCAAGGAAAGGACAGGCAGGAGATACGCAGTATTTT. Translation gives CAISRKGQAGDTQYF.

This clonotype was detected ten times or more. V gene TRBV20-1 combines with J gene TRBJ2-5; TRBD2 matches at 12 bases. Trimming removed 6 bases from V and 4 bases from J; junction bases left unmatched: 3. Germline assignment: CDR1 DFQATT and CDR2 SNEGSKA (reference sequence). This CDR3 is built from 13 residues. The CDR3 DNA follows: TGCAGTGCCGGACTAGCGGGGAGAGAGACCCAGTACTTC. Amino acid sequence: CSAGLAGRETQYF.

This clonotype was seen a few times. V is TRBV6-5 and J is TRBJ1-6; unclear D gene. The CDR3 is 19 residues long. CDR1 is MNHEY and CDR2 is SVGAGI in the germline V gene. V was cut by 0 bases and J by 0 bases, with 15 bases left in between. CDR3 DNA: TGTGCCAGCAGTTACTCGATAACGTTTAGGGCCTCCTATAATTCACCCCTCCACTTT. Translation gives CASSYSITFRASYNSPLHF.

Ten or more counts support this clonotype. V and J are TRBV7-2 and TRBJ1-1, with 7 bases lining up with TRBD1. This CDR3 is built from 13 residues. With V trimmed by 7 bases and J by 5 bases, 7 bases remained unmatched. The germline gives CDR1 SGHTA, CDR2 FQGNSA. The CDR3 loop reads CASTSVRGTEAFF. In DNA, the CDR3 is TGTGCCAGCACCAGCGTCAGGGGGACTGAAGCTTTCTTT.

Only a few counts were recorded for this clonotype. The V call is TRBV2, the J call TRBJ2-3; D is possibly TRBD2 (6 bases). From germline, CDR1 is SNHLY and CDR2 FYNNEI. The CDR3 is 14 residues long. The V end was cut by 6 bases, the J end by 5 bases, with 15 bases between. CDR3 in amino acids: CASRRTMFQDTQYF. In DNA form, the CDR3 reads TGTGCCAGCAGGAGGACTATGTTTCAAGATACGCAGTATTTT. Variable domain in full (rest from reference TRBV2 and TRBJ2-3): EPEVTQTPSHQVTQMGQEVILRCVPISNHLYFYWYRQILGQKVEFLVSFYNNEISEKSEIFDDQFSVERPDGSNFTLKIRSTKLEDSAMYFCASRRTMFQDTQYFGPGTRLTVL.

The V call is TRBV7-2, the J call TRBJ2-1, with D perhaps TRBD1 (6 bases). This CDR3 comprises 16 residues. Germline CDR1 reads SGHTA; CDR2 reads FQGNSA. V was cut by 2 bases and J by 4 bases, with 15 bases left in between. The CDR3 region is CASSLLVQGPYNEQFF. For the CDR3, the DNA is TGTGCCAGCAGCTTATTGGTACAGGGCCCTTACAATGAGCAGTTCTTC.

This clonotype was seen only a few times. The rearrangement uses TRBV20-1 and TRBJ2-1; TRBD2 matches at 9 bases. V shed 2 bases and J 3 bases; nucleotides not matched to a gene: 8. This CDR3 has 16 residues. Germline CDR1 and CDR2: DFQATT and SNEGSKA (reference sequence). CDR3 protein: CSARPLRTSVYNEQFF. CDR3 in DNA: TGCAGTGCTAGACCTCTTAGGACTAGCGTCTACAATGAGCAGTTCTTC.

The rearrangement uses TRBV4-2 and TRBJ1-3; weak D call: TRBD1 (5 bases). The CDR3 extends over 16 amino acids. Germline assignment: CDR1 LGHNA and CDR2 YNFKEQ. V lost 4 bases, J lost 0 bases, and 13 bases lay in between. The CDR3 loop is CASSPVETVSGNTIYF. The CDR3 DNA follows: TGTGCCAGCAGCCCAGTAGAGACAGTCTCTGGAAACACCATATATTTT.

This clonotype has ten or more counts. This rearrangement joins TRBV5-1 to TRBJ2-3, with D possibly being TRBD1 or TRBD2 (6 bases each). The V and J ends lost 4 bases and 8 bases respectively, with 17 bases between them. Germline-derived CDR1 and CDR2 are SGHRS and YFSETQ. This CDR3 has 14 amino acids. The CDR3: CASSTGDTGVTQYF. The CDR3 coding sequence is TGCGCCAGCAGCACGGGGGACACCGGCGTTACGCAGTATTTT.

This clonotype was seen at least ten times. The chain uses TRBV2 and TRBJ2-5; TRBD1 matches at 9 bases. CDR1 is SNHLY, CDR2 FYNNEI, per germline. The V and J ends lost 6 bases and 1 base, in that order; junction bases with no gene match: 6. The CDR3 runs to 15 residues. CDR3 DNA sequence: TGTGCCAGCAGGTCCGGACAGGGGCCCCAAGAGACCCAGTACTTC. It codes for CASRSGQGPQETQYF.

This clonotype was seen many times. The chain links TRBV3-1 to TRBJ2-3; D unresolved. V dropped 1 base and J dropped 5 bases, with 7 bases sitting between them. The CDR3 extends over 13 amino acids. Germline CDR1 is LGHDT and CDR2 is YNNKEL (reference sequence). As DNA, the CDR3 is TGTGCCAGCAGCCAAGTTGGTGGAGATACGCAGTATTTT. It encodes CASSQVGGDTQYF.

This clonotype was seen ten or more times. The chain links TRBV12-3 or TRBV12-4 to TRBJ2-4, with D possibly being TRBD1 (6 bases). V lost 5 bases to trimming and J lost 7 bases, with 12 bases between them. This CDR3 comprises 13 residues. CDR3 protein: CASSHGQSNIQYF. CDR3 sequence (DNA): TGTGCCAGCAGTCACGGACAGTCGAACATTCAGTACTTC.

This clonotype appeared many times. For the CDR3, the DNA is TGTGCCAGCAGCTCGGTCGGAGGCACCGGGGAGCTGTTTTTT. This codes for CASSSVGGTGELFF. This rearrangement joins TRBV11-2 to TRBJ2-2, with D tentatively TRBD2 (5 bases). The CDR3 is 14 amino acids. The germline V gene has CDR1 SGHAT and CDR2 FQNNGV. V dropped 4 bases and J dropped 4 bases, with 10 bases sitting between them. The complete variable domain, with remaining parts taken from reference TRBV11-2 and TRBJ2-2, reads EAGVAQSPRYKIIEKRQSVAFWCNPISGHATLYWYQQILGQGPKLLIQFQNNGVVDDSQLPKDRFSAERLKGVDSTLKIQPAKLEDSAVYLCASSSVGGTGELFFGEGSRLTVL.

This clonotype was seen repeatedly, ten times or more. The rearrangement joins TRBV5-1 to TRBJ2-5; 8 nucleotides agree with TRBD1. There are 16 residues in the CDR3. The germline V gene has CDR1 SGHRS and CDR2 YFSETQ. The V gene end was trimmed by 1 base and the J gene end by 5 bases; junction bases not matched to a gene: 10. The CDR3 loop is CASSLSGQGARETQYF. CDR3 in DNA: TGCGCCAGCAGCTTGTCAGGTCAGGGGGCCAGGGAGACCCAGTACTTC.